There are a few counts of the clone carrying this TCR beta chain. An absence of ophthalmopathy progression within 18 months meant stable Graves' hyperthyroidism. It was RNA transcripts that yielded the amplified TCR beta CDR3 regions. HTBI primers were the set used in a first-round RT-PCR of the TCR CDR3. TCRdb ran MiXCR on the multiplex PCR reads and lists one entry per CDR3 protein. The table has a few hundred thousand distinct CDR3 sequences, roughly 14% seen once; the top ten hold 7.3%. The CDR3 totals 14 residues. Germline loops: CDR1 SGHTA, CDR2 FQGNSA. Losses at the gene ends were 10 bases for V and 1 base for J; bases not matched to a gene: 3. These data come from a study of T cells in Graves' hyperthyroidism and ophthalmopathy. Study-level background: At the time of initial diagnosis and before any treatment, peripheral blood was collected.

This sequence joins TRBV7-2 and TRBJ2-2; 10 positions match TRBD2. This TCR came from a woman aged 25 to 45 with Graves' hyperthyroidism. The source material was blood. The CDR3 DNA is TGTGCCATTCGGACTAGCGGGAACACCGGGGAGCTGTTTTTT. This codes for CAIRTSGNTGELFF.